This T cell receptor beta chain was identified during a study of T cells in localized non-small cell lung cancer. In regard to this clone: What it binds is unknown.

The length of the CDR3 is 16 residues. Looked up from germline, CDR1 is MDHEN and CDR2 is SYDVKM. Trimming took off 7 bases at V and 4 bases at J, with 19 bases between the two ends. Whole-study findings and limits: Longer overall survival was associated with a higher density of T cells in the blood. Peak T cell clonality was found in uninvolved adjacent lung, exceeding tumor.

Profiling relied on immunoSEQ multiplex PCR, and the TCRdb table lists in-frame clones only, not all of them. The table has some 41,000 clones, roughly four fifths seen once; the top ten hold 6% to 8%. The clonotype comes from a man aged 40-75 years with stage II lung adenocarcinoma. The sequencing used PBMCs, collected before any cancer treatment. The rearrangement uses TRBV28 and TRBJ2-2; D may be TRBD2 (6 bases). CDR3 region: CASKFSLSGGTGELFF. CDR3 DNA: TGTGCCAGCAAGTTTTCCCTTAGCGGCGGCACCGGGGAGCTGTTTTTT.